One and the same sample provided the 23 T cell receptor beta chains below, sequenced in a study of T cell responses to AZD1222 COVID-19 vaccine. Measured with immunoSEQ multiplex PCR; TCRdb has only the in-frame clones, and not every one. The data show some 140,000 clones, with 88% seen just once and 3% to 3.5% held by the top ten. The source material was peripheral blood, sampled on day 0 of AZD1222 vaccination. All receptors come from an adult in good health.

CDR3 nucleotide sequence: TGTGCCACCAGCAGAGACAGGGGCAGCTACAATGAGCAGTTCTTC. Translation gives CATSRDRGSYNEQFF. The chain is built from TRBV15 and TRBJ2-1, with TRBD1 as a possible D gene (6 bases). This CDR3 spans 15 amino acids. Germline CDR1 LNHNV, CDR2 YYDKDF (reference sequence). Trimming shortened V by 0 bases and J by 3 bases, and 9 bases separated the two germline ends.

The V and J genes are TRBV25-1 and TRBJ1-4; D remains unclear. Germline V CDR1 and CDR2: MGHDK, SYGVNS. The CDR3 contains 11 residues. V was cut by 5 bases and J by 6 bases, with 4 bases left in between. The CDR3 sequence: CASSRYEKLFF. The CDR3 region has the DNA TGTGCCAGCAGTCGATATGAAAAACTGTTTTTT. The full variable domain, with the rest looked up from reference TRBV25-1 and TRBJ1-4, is EADIYQTPRYLVIGTGKKITLECSQTMGHDKMYWYQQDPGMELHLIHYSYGVNSTEKGDLSSESTVSRIRTEHFPLTLESARPSHTSQYLCASSRYEKLFFGSGTQLSVL.

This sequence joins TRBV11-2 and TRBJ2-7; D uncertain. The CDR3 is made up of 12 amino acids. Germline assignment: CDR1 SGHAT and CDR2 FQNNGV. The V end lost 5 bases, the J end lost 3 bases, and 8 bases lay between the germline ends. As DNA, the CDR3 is TGTGCCAGCAGCCGTCAGAACTACGAGCAGTACTTC. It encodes CASSRQNYEQYF.

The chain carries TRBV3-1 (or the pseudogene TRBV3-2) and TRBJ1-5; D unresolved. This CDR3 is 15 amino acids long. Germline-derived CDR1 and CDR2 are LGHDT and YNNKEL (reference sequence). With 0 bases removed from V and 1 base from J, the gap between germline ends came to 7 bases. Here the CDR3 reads CASSQDGGSNQPQHF. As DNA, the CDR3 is TGTGCCAGCAGCCAAGATGGTGGGAGCAATCAGCCCCAGCATTTT.

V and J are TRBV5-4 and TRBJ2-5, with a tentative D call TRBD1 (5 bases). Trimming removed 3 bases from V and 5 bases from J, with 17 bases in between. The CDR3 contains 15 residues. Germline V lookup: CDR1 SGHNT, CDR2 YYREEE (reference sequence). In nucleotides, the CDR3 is TGTGCCAGCAGCTCGGCCGACAGATTGAGGGAGACCCAGTACTTC. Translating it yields CASSSADRLRETQYF.

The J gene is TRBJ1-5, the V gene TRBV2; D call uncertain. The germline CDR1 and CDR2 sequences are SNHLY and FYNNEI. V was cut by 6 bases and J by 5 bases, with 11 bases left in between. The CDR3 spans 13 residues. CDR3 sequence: CASRSDRDQPQHF. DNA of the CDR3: TGTGCCAGCAGATCGGACCGTGATCAGCCCCAGCATTTT.

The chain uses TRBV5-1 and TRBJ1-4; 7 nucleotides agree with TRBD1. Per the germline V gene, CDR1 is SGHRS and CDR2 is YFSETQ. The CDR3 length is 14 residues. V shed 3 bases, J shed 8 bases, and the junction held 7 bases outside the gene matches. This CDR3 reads CASSSGQRGEKLFF. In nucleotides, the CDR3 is TGCGCCAGCAGCTCGGGACAGCGAGGGGAAAAACTGTTTTTT.

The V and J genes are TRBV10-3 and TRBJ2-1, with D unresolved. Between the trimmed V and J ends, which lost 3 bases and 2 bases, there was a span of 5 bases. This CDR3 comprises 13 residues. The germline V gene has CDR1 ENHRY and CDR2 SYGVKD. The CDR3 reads CAISDITYNEQFF. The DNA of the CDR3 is TGTGCCATCAGTGACATAACCTACAATGAGCAGTTCTTC.

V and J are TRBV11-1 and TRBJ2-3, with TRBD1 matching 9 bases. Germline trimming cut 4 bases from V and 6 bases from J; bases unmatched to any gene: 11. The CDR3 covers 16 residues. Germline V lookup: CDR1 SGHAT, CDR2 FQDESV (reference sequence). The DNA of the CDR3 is TGTGCCAGCAGCTATGACCCGGGACAGGGATTCGATACGCAGTATTTT. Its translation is CASSYDPGQGFDTQYF.

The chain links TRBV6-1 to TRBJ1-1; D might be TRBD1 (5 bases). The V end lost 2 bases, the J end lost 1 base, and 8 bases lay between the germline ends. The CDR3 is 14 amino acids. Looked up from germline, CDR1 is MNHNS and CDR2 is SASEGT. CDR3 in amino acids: CASSEQDRNTEAFF. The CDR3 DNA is TGTGCCAGCAGTGAACAAGACAGGAACACTGAAGCTTTCTTT.

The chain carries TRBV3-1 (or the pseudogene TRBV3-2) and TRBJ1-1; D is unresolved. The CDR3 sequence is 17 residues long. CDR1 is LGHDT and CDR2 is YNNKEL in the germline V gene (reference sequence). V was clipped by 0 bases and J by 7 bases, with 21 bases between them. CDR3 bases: TGTGCCAGCAGCCAAGATTCCCTCTCGCCTATCACTGGTGAAGCTTTCTTT. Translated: CASSQDSLSPITGEAFF.

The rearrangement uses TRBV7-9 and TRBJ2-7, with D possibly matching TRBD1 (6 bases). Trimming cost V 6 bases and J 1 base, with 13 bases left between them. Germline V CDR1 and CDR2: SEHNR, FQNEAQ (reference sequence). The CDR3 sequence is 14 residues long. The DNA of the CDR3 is TGTGCCAGCAGTACAGGGACCGGTTCCTACGAGCAGTACTTC. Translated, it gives CASSTGTGSYEQYF.

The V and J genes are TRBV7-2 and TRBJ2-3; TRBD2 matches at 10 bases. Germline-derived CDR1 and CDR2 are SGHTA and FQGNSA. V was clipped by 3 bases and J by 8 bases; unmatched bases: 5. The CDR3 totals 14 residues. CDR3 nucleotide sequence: TGTGCCAGCAGCTTGGGGACTAGCGAGAGTACGCAGTATTTT. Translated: CASSLGTSESTQYF. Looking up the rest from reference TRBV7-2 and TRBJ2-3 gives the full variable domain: GAGVSQSPSNKVTEKGKDVELRCDPISGHTALYWYRQSLGQGLEFLIYFQGNSAPDKSGLPSDRFSAERTGGSVSTLTIQRTQQEDSAVYLCASSLGTSESTQYFGPGTRLTVL.

The CDR3 here is CATTVGDSNQPQHF. DNA for the CDR3: TGTGCCACCACGGTGGGGGACAGCAATCAGCCCCAGCATTTT. The V gene is TRBV19, the J gene TRBJ1-5; D might be TRBD1 (5 bases). Germline-derived CDR1 and CDR2 are LNHDA and SQIVND (reference sequence). Trimming pared 10 bases from V and 1 base from J, leaving 14 bases between. The CDR3 loop spans 14 amino acids.

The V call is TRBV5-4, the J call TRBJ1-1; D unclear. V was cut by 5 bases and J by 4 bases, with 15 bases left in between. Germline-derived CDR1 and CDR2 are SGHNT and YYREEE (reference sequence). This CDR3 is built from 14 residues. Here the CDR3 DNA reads TGTGCCAGCAGTCAAGAAAGTAGGGCCACTGAAGCTTTCTTT. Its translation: CASSQESRATEAFF.

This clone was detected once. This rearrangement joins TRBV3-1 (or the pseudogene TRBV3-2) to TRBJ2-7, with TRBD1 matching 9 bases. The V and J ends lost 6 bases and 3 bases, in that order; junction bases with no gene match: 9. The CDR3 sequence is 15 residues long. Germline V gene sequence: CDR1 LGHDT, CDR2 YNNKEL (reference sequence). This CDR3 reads CASRLTGQGLYEQYF. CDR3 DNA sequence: TGTGCCAGCAGACTTACGGGACAGGGACTCTACGAGCAGTACTTC.

Written as DNA, the CDR3 is TGCGCCAGCAGCAGGCGAGCAGGGGCCCCTGAAGCTTTCTTT. It translates to CASSRRAGAPEAFF. The chain links TRBV5-1 to TRBJ1-1; perhaps TRBD1 as D (6 bases). This CDR3 has 14 residues. The V and J ends lost 4 bases and 6 bases respectively, with 16 bases between them. Germline V gene sequence: CDR1 SGHRS, CDR2 YFSETQ. The variable domain in full, with the rest retrieved from reference TRBV5-1 and TRBJ1-1, is KAGVTQTPRYLIKTRGQQVTLSCSPISGHRSVSWYQQTPGQGLQFLFEYFSETQRNKGNFPGRFSGRQFSNSRSEMNVSTLELGDSALYLCASSRRAGAPEAFFGQGTRLTVV.

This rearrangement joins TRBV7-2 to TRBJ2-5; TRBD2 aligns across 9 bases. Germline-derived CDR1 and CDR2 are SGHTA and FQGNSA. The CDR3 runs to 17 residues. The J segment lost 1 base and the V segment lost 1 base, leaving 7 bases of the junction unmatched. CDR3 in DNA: TGTGCCAGCAGCTTAGGGTTGCTAGCGGGGCCCCAAGAGACCCAGTACTTC. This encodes CASSLGLLAGPQETQYF.

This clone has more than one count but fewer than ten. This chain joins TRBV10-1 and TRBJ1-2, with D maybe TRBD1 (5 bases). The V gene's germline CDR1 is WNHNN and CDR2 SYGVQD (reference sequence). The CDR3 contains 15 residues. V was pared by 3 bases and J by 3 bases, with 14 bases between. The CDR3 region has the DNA TGCGCCAGCAGTGACCCTCGACAGCGCCACTATGGCTACACCTTC. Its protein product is CASSDPRQRHYGYTF.

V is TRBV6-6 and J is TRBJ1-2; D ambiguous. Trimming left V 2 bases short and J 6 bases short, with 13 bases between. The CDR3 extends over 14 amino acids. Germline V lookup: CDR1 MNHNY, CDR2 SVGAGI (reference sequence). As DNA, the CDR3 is TGTGCCAGCAGTTACACGGCCTCGACGGATGGCTACACCTTC. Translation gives CASSYTASTDGYTF.

In DNA, the CDR3 is TGTGCCAGTAGCCCCCCGGACAGGAGCTCCTACGAGCAGTACTTC. Its protein product is CASSPPDRSSYEQYF. V gene TRBV19 combines with J gene TRBJ2-7, with 7 positions matching TRBD1. CDR3 size: 15 residues. Germline values: CDR1 LNHDA, CDR2 SQIVND (reference sequence). V shed 6 bases and J 0 bases; nucleotides not matched to a gene: 8.

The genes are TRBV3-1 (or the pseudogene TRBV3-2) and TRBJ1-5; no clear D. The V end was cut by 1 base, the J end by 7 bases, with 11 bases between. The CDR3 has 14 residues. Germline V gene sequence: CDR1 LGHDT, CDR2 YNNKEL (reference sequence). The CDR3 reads CASSQGQVHQPQHF. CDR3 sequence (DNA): TGTGCCAGCAGCCAAGGGCAGGTCCACCAGCCCCAGCATTTT.

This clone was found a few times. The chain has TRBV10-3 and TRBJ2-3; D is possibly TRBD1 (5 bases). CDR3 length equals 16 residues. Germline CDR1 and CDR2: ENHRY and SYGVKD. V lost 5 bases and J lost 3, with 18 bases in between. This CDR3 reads CAISQRRAGSTDTQYF. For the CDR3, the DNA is TGTGCCATCAGTCAACGGCGCGCAGGGTCGACAGATACGCAGTATTTT.